Listed here are 12 T cell receptor beta chains from one sample, sequenced in a study of shared clonotypes between healthy human individuals. Naive CD8 cells were CD45RO-negative, positively selected for CCR7, excluding terminally differentiated effector memory CD45RA+ cells. The assay was immunoSEQ multiplex PCR, and TCRdb's table has in-frame clones only and misses some. There are about 750,000 clones in the sample; 85% to 95% occur only once, and around 24% lies in the top ten. Sequenced: naive CD8+ T cells sorted from blood. These receptor sequences come from a young man in good health.

In this sample, this clone turned up once. This chain connects TRBV27 to TRBJ1-5; tentative D call: TRBD1 (6 bases). V lost 4 bases and J lost 7, with 14 bases in between. The length of the CDR3 is 14 residues. Germline CDR1 MNHEY, CDR2 SMNVEV (reference sequence). For the CDR3, the DNA is TGTGCCAGCAGTTCCGCGGGGGCAGGCCAGCCCCAGCATTTT. Translated, it gives CASSSAGAGQPQHF.

The rearrangement joins TRBV16 to TRBJ1-2; D remains unclear. The germline V gene encodes CDR1 KGHSY and CDR2 FQNENV. V was pared by 2 bases and J by 1 base, with 14 bases between. This CDR3 region has 16 residues. This chain's CDR3 is CASSQRQAGVNYGYTF. CDR3 DNA sequence: TGTGCCAGCAGCCAAAGGCAGGCGGGTGTTAACTATGGCTACACCTTC.

This chain links TRBV30 with TRBJ2-3; tentative D call: TRBD2 (5 bases). CDR3 length: 16 amino acids. Germline assignment: CDR1 GTSNPN and CDR2 SVGIG (reference sequence). Deletions cut 1 base from V and 0 bases from J, with 14 bases between. CDR3 DNA sequence: TGTGCCTGGAGTGGAGGCGGGCAGCTGAGCACAGATACGCAGTATTTT. Amino acids: CAWSGGGQLSTDTQYF.

The V and J genes are TRBV7-6 and TRBJ1-4; D possibly corresponds to TRBD1 (6 bases). Trimming pared 7 bases from V and 2 bases from J, leaving 14 bases between. This CDR3 region has 15 residues. Germline V CDR1 and CDR2: SGHVS, FNYEAQ. In nucleotides, the CDR3 is TGTGCCAGCACCATTGACAGGAGGACTAATGAAAAACTGTTTTTT. This gives the protein CASTIDRRTNEKLFF. The complete variable domain, with remaining parts taken from reference TRBV7-6 and TRBJ1-4, reads GAGVSQSPRYKVTKRGQDVALRCDPISGHVSLYWYRQALGQGPEFLTYFNYEAQQDKSGLPNDRFSAERPEGSISTLTIQRTEQRDSAMYRCASTIDRRTNEKLFFGSGTQLSVL.

V and J are TRBV28 and TRBJ2-7, with a weak D call TRBD2 (5 bases). Per germline, CDR1 MDHEN and CDR2 SYDVKM. V was shortened by 2 bases and J by 2 bases, with 19 bases between the two germline ends. This CDR3 has 17 residues. The CDR3 here is CASSLQITTGSPYEQYF. The CDR3, as DNA: TGTGCCAGCAGTTTACAAATCACCACGGGATCTCCCTACGAGCAGTACTTC.

This chain joins TRBV6-4 and TRBJ2-3; 13 bases agree with TRBD2. CDR1 is MRHNA, CDR2 SNTAGT, per germline. Trimming at V came to 2 bases and at J to 10 bases, leaving 6 bases not matched to a gene. This CDR3 is built from 15 residues. The CDR3 DNA reads TGTGCCAGCAGTGACGGACTAGCGGGGGTCGATGCGCAGTATTTT. Translating it yields CASSDGLAGVDAQYF.

As concerns this clone: The sample has other DNA sequences that encode this CDR3 too. The chain recombines TRBV29-1 with TRBJ2-1; D unclear. V was trimmed by 4 bases and J by 6 bases, leaving 4 bases between them. Germline V CDR1 and CDR2: SQVTM, ANQGSEA. The CDR3 covers 10 residues. This chain's CDR3 is CSVGSNEQFF. The CDR3 coding sequence is TGCAGCGTTGGGTCCAATGAGCAGTTCTTC.

V gene TRBV11-2 combines with J gene TRBJ2-3, with 9 bases fitting TRBD2. The CDR3 loop spans 15 amino acids. J was trimmed by 5 bases and V by 5 bases; bases with no gene match: 8. Looked up from germline, CDR1 is SGHAT and CDR2 is FQNNGV. CDR3 coding DNA: TGTGCCAGCAGCCAAGCGGGGGGATATGGAGATACGCAGTATTTT. Translation: CASSQAGGYGDTQYF.

The rearrangement links TRBV5-6 to TRBJ2-1; perhaps TRBD1 as D (6 bases). Trimming stripped 4 bases from V and 4 bases from J, with 9 bases between. The length of the CDR3 is 13 residues. Germline values: CDR1 SGHDT, CDR2 YYEEEE. CDR3 loop: CASSPGTYNEQFF. CDR3 bases: TGTGCCAGCAGCCCCGGGACATACAATGAGCAGTTCTTC.

The rearrangement uses TRBV11-2 and TRBJ1-1, with no clear D. V lost 5 bases and J lost 6, with 13 bases in between. From germline, CDR1 is SGHAT and CDR2 FQNNGV. This CDR3 is built from 13 residues. As DNA, the CDR3 is TGTGCCAGCAGCGACCGGGTTCTGGCTGAAGCTTTCTTT. Translating gives CASSDRVLAEAFF.

The V call is TRBV2, the J call TRBJ1-1; D gene uncertain. Looked up from germline, CDR1 is SNHLY and CDR2 is FYNNEI. Trimming removed 2 bases at V and 8 bases at J, with 12 bases between. CDR3 length: 13 amino acids. The CDR3 nucleotides are TGTGCCAGCAGTGAATACTTGGGGTCAGAAGCTTTCTTT. It translates to CASSEYLGSEAFF.

The chain carries TRBV4-3 and TRBJ2-7; D perhaps matches TRBD2 (7 bases). V was trimmed by 3 bases and J by 2 bases, leaving 14 bases between them. There are 15 residues in the CDR3. The germline V gene encodes CDR1 LGHNA and CDR2 YSLEER. Here the CDR3 DNA reads TGCGCCAGCAGCCATCTGGGGGGGCCCACCTACGAGCAGTACTTC. It yields the protein CASSHLGGPTYEQYF.